The clone carrying this T cell receptor (beta chain) was seen just once. Its antigen is unknown. The entry originates in a study of yellow fever vaccine responses in identical twins. General study results and limits: Vaccine T cell responses of twins reportedly seemed partly convergent and partly personalized.

TCRdb reprocessed the RT-PCR reads with MiXCR, giving one entry per CDR3 protein. Altogether 450 to 600 distinct CDR3 sequences are present, about 74% being singletons, with the ten largest covering approximately 25%. There are 13 residues in the CDR3. CDR1 MRHNA and CDR2 SNTAGT come from the germline V gene. The trim removed 4 bases at V and 6 bases at J, leaving 2 bases unmatched. The chain combines TRBV6-4 with TRBJ2-2; 7 nucleotides agree with TRBD2. The TCR sequence derives from a female donor who received the yellow fever vaccine. Material: T cells from blood (PBMCs), unsorted or a sorted subset (not recorded which), obtained before or after yellow fever vaccination (not recorded which). The CDR3 DNA follows: TGTGCCAGCAGTGGGACTAGTTCCGGGGAGCTGTTTTTT. Protein sequence: CASSGTSSGELFF.